Below, 23 T cell receptor beta chains from the same sample are listed, as sequenced in a study of blood T cell repertoires in COVID-19. Method: immunoSEQ multiplex PCR; TCRdb's copy keeps in-frame clones and lacks some. The repertoire has under 95,000 clones, around 80% of them found once; the top ten carry about 25%. Source material: peripheral blood. Receptors were obtained from a man in his 60s with active or convalescent COVID-19.

This chain connects TRBV30 to TRBJ1-3; D unresolved. The germline V gene has CDR1 GTSNPN and CDR2 SVGIG (reference sequence). This CDR3 has 13 amino acids. Trimming pared 6 bases from V and 2 bases from J, leaving 11 bases between. The CDR3 DNA reads as TGTGCCTGCAACCGGGGTGCTGGAAACACCATATATTTT. It encodes CACNRGAGNTIYF.

This chain connects TRBV28 to TRBJ1-2, with TRBD1 matching 12 bases. The CDR3 totals 18 residues. J lost 4 bases, V lost 5 bases, and 14 bases had no gene match. The germline CDR1 and CDR2 sequences are MDHEN and SYDVKM. The CDR3, as DNA: TGTGCCAGCAGTGGTTCCGGGACAGGGGGCGAAGATGGCTATGGCTACACCTTC. Protein sequence: CASSGSGTGGEDGYGYTF.

V gene TRBV5-4 combines with J gene TRBJ2-7; 14 positions agree with TRBD2. The CDR3 sequence is 17 residues long. Trimming removed 5 bases from V and 7 bases from J; junction bases left unmatched: 14. Looked up from germline, CDR1 is SGHNT and CDR2 is YYREEE (reference sequence). The DNA of the CDR3 is TGTGCCAGCAGTGTTAACAGGGGACTAGCGGGAGTAGGAGAGCAGTACTTC. As protein: CASSVNRGLAGVGEQYF.

V gene TRBV7-3 combines with J gene TRBJ1-1; tentatively, D is TRBD1 (6 bases). Germline-derived CDR1 and CDR2 are SGHTA and FQGTGA. The V gene lost 5 bases and the J gene lost 3 bases, with 10 bases spanning the gap. The length of the CDR3 is 13 residues. The CDR3 reads CASSNQGYTEAFF. As DNA, the CDR3 is TGTGCCAGCAGCAATCAGGGGTACACTGAAGCTTTCTTT.

This clone has just a few counts. V is TRBV7-2 and J is TRBJ2-5, with TRBD2 matching 12 bases. Germline V lookup: CDR1 SGHTA, CDR2 FQGNSA. The CDR3 sequence is 15 residues long. The J segment lost 2 bases and the V segment lost 5 bases, leaving 3 bases of the junction unmatched. CDR3 coding DNA: TGTGCCAGCAGCCCCGGACTAGCGGGGCAAGAGACCCAGTACTTC. This encodes CASSPGLAGQETQYF. Full variable domain (rest looked up from reference TRBV7-2 and TRBJ2-5): GAGVSQSPSNKVTEKGKDVELRCDPISGHTALYWYRQSLGQGLEFLIYFQGNSAPDKSGLPSDRFSAERTGGSVSTLTIQRTQQEDSAVYLCASSPGLAGQETQYFGPGTRLLVL.

The chain has TRBV28 and TRBJ1-3; D uncertain. Per the germline V gene, CDR1 is MDHEN and CDR2 is SYDVKM. Between the trimmed V and J ends, which lost 6 bases and 2 bases, there was a span of 14 bases. The CDR3 runs 15 residues. Written as DNA, the CDR3 is TGTGCCAGCAGCCCTCCGGGAAGGGCTGGAAACACCATATATTTT. As protein: CASSPPGRAGNTIYF. Full variable domain (rest looked up from reference TRBV28 and TRBJ1-3): DVKVTQSSRYLVKRTGEKVFLECVQDMDHENMFWYRQDPGLGLRLIYFSYDVKMKEKGDIPEGYSVSREKKERFSLILESASTNQTSMYLCASSPPGRAGNTIYFGEGSWLTVV.

V is TRBV27 and J is TRBJ1-4; 7 bases align to TRBD1. There are 17 residues in the CDR3. V trimming: 7 bases; J trimming: 1 base; junction bases outside the gene matches: 12. CDR1 and CDR2 (germline): MNHEY, SMNVEV (reference sequence). DNA of the CDR3: TGTGCCAGCACTTCTAGGGGACAGTTTCTAACTAATGAAAAACTGTTTTTT. Its protein product is CASTSRGQFLTNEKLFF.

The V gene is TRBV6-5, the J gene TRBJ2-7, with D perhaps TRBD2 (7 bases). Looked up from germline, CDR1 is MNHEY and CDR2 is SVGAGI. Between the trimmed V and J ends, which lost 7 bases and 2 bases, there was a span of 15 bases. The CDR3 runs 14 residues. The DNA for the CDR3 is TGTGCCAGCATCCCAAGGGGGGGGGCCTACGAGCAGTACTTC. Encoded protein: CASIPRGGAYEQYF.

J is TRBJ1-1 and V is TRBV30; D might be TRBD1 (5 bases). This CDR3 region has 16 residues. Germline V gives CDR1 GTSNPN, CDR2 SVGIG (reference sequence). Trimming stripped 2 bases from V and 5 bases from J, with 21 bases between. This CDR3 reads CAWSRGRGILPTEAFF. The CDR3 bases are TGTGCCTGGAGTCGGGGGAGGGGCATTCTACCTACTGAAGCTTTCTTT.

The CDR3 DNA reads TGTGCCAGCTCACCCGTGACAGGGCCTGCAACTAATGAAAAACTGTTTTTT. This sequence encodes CASSPVTGPATNEKLFF. This rearrangement joins TRBV18 to TRBJ1-4; 7 positions agree with TRBD1. Germline values: CDR1 KGHSH, CDR2 LQKENI. V trimming: 3 bases; J trimming: 0 bases; junction bases outside the gene matches: 7. The CDR3 runs to 17 residues.

The chain combines TRBV28 with TRBJ2-3; the D is unclear. V lost 6 bases and J lost 6, with 13 bases in between. The CDR3 is 13 residues long. Germline CDR1 MDHEN, CDR2 SYDVKM. CDR3 amino acids: CASSIRLSDTQYF. CDR3 DNA sequence: TGTGCCAGCAGCATACGACTGAGCGATACGCAGTATTTT. Combining the CDR3 with reference TRBV28 and TRBJ2-3 gives the whole variable domain DVKVTQSSRYLVKRTGEKVFLECVQDMDHENMFWYRQDPGLGLRLIYFSYDVKMKEKGDIPEGYSVSREKKERFSLILESASTNQTSMYLCASSIRLSDTQYFGPGTRLTVL.

V and J are TRBV10-1 and TRBJ2-2; D uncertain. Trimming pared 3 bases from V and 6 bases from J, leaving 11 bases between. The CDR3 sequence is 14 residues long. The germline V gene has CDR1 WNHNN and CDR2 SYGVQD (reference sequence). The DNA for the CDR3 is TGCGCCAGCAGTGAATTCCCTGAGGCCGGGGAGCTGTTTTTT. It translates to CASSEFPEAGELFF.

The rearrangement uses TRBV29-1 and TRBJ1-2; the D gene is possibly TRBD1 (5 bases). The CDR3 has 12 amino acids. Germline V CDR1 and CDR2: SQVTM, ANQGSEA. V dropped 3 bases and J dropped 1 base, with 6 bases sitting between them. CDR3 region: CSVEDNNYGYTF. The CDR3 coding sequence is TGCAGCGTTGAGGACAATAACTATGGCTACACCTTC.

This clone was counted between two and nine times. V and J are TRBV27 and TRBJ2-2; 14 bases map to TRBD2. Germline-derived CDR1 and CDR2 are MNHEY and SMNVEV (reference sequence). V lost 2 bases, J lost 6 bases, and 5 bases stayed unmatched. The CDR3 contains 17 residues. The DNA for the CDR3 is TGTGCCAGCAGTTTACGCTCGGGACTAGCGGGGGCCGGGGAGCTGTTTTTT. Protein sequence: CASSLRSGLAGAGELFF.

V gene TRBV28 combines with J gene TRBJ1-5; 7 positions agree with TRBD1. Trimming took 8 bases from V and 3 from J; bases not matched to a gene: 7. Germline values: CDR1 MDHEN, CDR2 SYDVKM. The CDR3 sequence is 14 residues long. The CDR3 nucleotides are TGTGCCAGCGCCAGACAGGGTGCCAATCAGCCCCAGCATTTT. This gives the protein CASARQGANQPQHF. The full variable domain, in which reference TRBV28 and TRBJ1-5 provide the parts outside the CDR3, is DVKVTQSSRYLVKRTGEKVFLECVQDMDHENMFWYRQDPGLGLRLIYFSYDVKMKEKGDIPEGYSVSREKKERFSLILESASTNQTSMYLCASARQGANQPQHFGDGTRLSIL.

The V and J genes are TRBV19 and TRBJ1-2; D is possibly TRBD1 (6 bases). The CDR3 spans 13 residues. Germline V gene data show CDR1 as LNHDA and CDR2 as SQIVND (reference sequence). The V and J ends lost 7 bases and 7 bases respectively, with 16 bases between them. The CDR3 nucleotides read TGTGCCAGTAACCTTTGGCAGGGGACTGGCTACACCTTC. Translation: CASNLWQGTGYTF.

The gene calls are TRBV28 and TRBJ2-7; 8 bases match TRBD1. J gave up 1 base and V 2 bases, and 4 bases lay outside the gene matches. The length of the CDR3 is 15 residues. Germline V gene sequence: CDR1 MDHEN, CDR2 SYDVKM. The CDR3 DNA reads as TGTGCCAGCAGTTTAGGGACAGGCGATTCCTACGAGCAGTACTTC. It specifies CASSLGTGDSYEQYF.

This rearrangement joins TRBV7-2 to TRBJ1-1; D uncertain. Trimming took off 0 bases at V and 4 bases at J, with 12 bases between the two ends. The CDR3 length is 15 residues. Germline V gene data show CDR1 as SGHTA and CDR2 as FQGNSA. For the CDR3, the DNA is TGTGCCAGCAGCTTAGCGGGGTGGGAGGGCACTGAAGCTTTCTTT. Translating it yields CASSLAGWEGTEAFF.

The chain carries TRBV20-1 and TRBJ1-6; D unresolved. Trimming took off 3 bases at V and 4 bases at J, with 10 bases between the two ends. The CDR3 has 14 residues. Germline V CDR1 and CDR2: DFQATT, SNEGSKA (reference sequence). In DNA form, the CDR3 reads TGCAGTGCTAGTGACGGGGAGTATAATTCACCCCTCCACTTT. Protein sequence: CSASDGEYNSPLHF.

The chain employs TRBV11-2 and TRBJ2-3, with D tentatively TRBD1 (7 bases). This CDR3 has 18 amino acids. Germline loops: CDR1 SGHAT, CDR2 FQNNGV. V lost 7 bases, J lost 0 bases, and 23 bases lay in between. The CDR3 DNA follows: TGTGCCAGCACCTCCCCCAGGGGGATCGGACTAAGCACAGATACGCAGTATTTT. Translated: CASTSPRGIGLSTDTQYF.

The genes are TRBV18 and TRBJ1-5; 10 bases map to TRBD1. The V and J ends lost 5 bases and 7 bases, in that order; junction bases with no gene match: 11. This CDR3 is built from 16 residues. CDR1 is KGHSH and CDR2 is LQKENI in the germline V gene. The DNA of the CDR3 is TGTGCCAGCTCAATCGAGACAGGGGGCGCTGGGCAGCCCCAGCATTTT. The encoded protein is CASSIETGGAGQPQHF.

The chain uses TRBV6-6 and TRBJ1-3; no firm D call. The CDR3 covers 11 residues. Germline loops: CDR1 MNHNY, CDR2 SVGAGI (reference sequence). Trimming cost V 6 bases and J 7 bases, with 7 bases left between them. The CDR3: CASSYGNTIYF. CDR3 DNA sequence: TGTGCCAGCAGCTACGGCAACACCATATATTTT.

The chain is built from TRBV2 and TRBJ2-3; D possibly corresponds to TRBD1 (5 bases). Germline CDR1 and CDR2: SNHLY and FYNNEI. CDR3 size: 18 residues. V lost 3 bases and J lost 2, with 21 bases in between. CDR3 sequence (DNA): TGTGCCAGCAGTGAGATGAGGCGTCTAGGCGGACACACAGATACGCAGTATTTT. Translated, it gives CASSEMRRLGGHTDTQYF.